The 18 T cell receptor beta chains below come from one sample, sequenced in a study of human T cells and chemical hapten exposure. The time point is: patch test 1, 2 weeks after DPC sensitization. Sample treatment: therapeutic diphenylcyclopropenone sensitization with weekly scalp DPC. Each CDR3 protein gets one entry after TCRdb re-called the RACE reads with MiXCR. The sample lists approximately 71,000 distinct CDR3 sequences, 9.8% occurring once. The specimen comprised whole blood, sampled in connection with sensitization to the hapten diphenylcyclopropenone (DPC). These receptors were taken from a woman in her thirties or forties with alopecia areata. Some clones in this sample may be carry-over from other donors' samples.

This sequence joins TRBV30 and TRBJ1-4; D not resolved. V was shortened by 2 bases and J by 5 bases, with 12 bases between the two germline ends. This CDR3 has 14 residues. Per the germline V gene, CDR1 is GTSNPN and CDR2 is SVGIG (reference sequence). In DNA, the CDR3 is TGTGCCTGGAGTCCCCTAAGCAGAAATGAAAAACTGTTTTTT. This encodes CAWSPLSRNEKLFF.

Ten or more counts support this clonotype. This chain links TRBV27 with TRBJ2-1; D possibly matches TRBD1 or TRBD2 (6 bases each). Trimming shortened V by 3 bases and J by 0 bases, and 12 bases separated the two germline ends. The germline gives CDR1 MNHEY, CDR2 SMNVEV (reference sequence). The CDR3 covers 16 residues. The CDR3 region has the DNA TGTGCCAGCAGTTTTAGGGGGGCCAACTCCTACAATGAGCAGTTCTTC. This encodes CASSFRGANSYNEQFF.

This clonotype has ten or more counts. The chain links TRBV30 to TRBJ1-6; possibly TRBD1 for D (6 bases). Germline CDR1 and CDR2: GTSNPN and SVGIG (reference sequence). The CDR3 covers 13 residues. Deletions cut 3 bases from V and 3 bases from J, with 6 bases between. The CDR3 sequence is CAWRDSYNSPLHF. In DNA, the CDR3 is TGTGCCTGGAGGGACAGCTATAATTCACCCCTCCACTTT.

This clonotype was seen ten or more times. The chain has TRBV10-1 and TRBJ1-6; TRBD1 is a possible D gene (5 bases). The V gene lost 4 bases and the J gene lost 5 bases, with 6 bases spanning the gap. CDR3 length equals 13 residues. CDR1 is WNHNN and CDR2 is SYGVQD in the germline V gene (reference sequence). The CDR3 DNA is TGCGCCAGCAGTGCAGGGAATAATTCACCCCTCCACTTT. This gives the protein CASSAGNNSPLHF.

The chain combines TRBV12-3 or TRBV12-4 with TRBJ2-5, with D tentatively TRBD1 (5 bases). The V and J ends lost 7 bases and 6 bases respectively, with 15 bases between them. CDR3 size: 13 residues. CDR3 sequence (DNA): TGTGCCAGCACTAACTTCAGGGCCCAGACCCAGTACTTC. Protein product: CASTNFRAQTQYF.

This clonotype was observed many times. The J gene is TRBJ2-3, the V gene TRBV7-2, with D maybe TRBD2 (5 bases). The CDR3 is 12 residues long. V gave up 5 bases and J gave up 8 bases, with 11 bases separating them. Germline loops: CDR1 SGHTA, CDR2 FQGNSA. This CDR3 is CASSSSEGTQYF. The CDR3 DNA is TGTGCCAGCAGCAGTAGCGAGGGTACGCAGTATTTT.

This rearrangement joins TRBV10-3 to TRBJ1-2; D is unclear. This CDR3 has 16 amino acids. Trimming shortened V by 7 bases and J by 7 bases, and 25 bases separated the two germline ends. CDR1 ENHRY and CDR2 SYGVKD come from the germline V gene. CDR3 coding DNA: TGTGCCATCACCTTGGGCACGGGAGGCCGTGCAGGTGGCTACACCTTC. Translated: CAITLGTGGRAGGYTF.

This clonotype was seen repeatedly, ten times or more. The rearrangement links TRBV28 to TRBJ1-6; 9 bases align to TRBD1. Germline V lookup: CDR1 MDHEN, CDR2 SYDVKM. The CDR3 runs to 15 residues. Germline trimming cut 4 bases from V and 7 bases from J; bases unmatched to any gene: 5. The CDR3 loop reads CASSSPGTGNSPLHF. CDR3 coding DNA: TGTGCCAGCAGTTCACCGGGGACAGGGAATTCACCCCTCCACTTT.

This clonotype was seen repeatedly, ten times or more. This chain joins TRBV9 and TRBJ2-7; D might be TRBD2 (7 bases). V lost 2 bases to trimming and J lost 4 bases, with 13 bases between them. The CDR3 has 14 amino acids. Germline CDR1 is SGDLS and CDR2 is YYNGEE. CDR3 sequence (DNA): TGTGCCAGCAGCGTTGGGGGGGCGGAGTACGAGCAGTACTTC. Translated, it gives CASSVGGAEYEQYF.

V usage is TRBV4-3 and J usage is TRBJ1-1, with TRBD1 matching 7 bases. Germline CDR1 and CDR2: LGHNA and YSLEER. V lost 0 bases and J lost 0; bases outside the gene matches: 10. The CDR3 is made up of 18 amino acids. The CDR3 loop reads CASSQEIGTGELNTEAFF. The CDR3 nucleotides are TGCGCCAGCAGCCAAGAAATAGGAACAGGGGAGTTGAACACTGAAGCTTTCTTT.

This clonotype has ten or more counts. V is TRBV11-2 and J is TRBJ2-5; D remains unclear. From germline, CDR1 is SGHAT and CDR2 FQNNGV. V lost 1 base to trimming and J lost 2 bases, with 8 bases between them. The CDR3 is made up of 14 amino acids. CDR3 in amino acids: CASSLVDQQETQYF. Written as DNA, the CDR3 is TGTGCCAGCAGCTTAGTAGACCAGCAAGAGACCCAGTACTTC.

The chain employs TRBV14 and TRBJ1-2; D gene uncertain. The ends were cut back, 1 base at V and 5 bases at J, with 5 bases in the middle. Germline-derived CDR1 and CDR2 are SGHDN and FVKESK. The CDR3 length is 12 residues. Written as DNA, the CDR3 is TGTGCCAGCAGCCAAGGACTATATGGCTACACCTTC. As protein: CASSQGLYGYTF.

At least ten counts were recorded for this clonotype. The chain is built from TRBV29-1 and TRBJ2-1; 12 bases agree with TRBD2. The V gene end was trimmed by 4 bases and the J gene end by 4 bases; junction bases not matched to a gene: 2. CDR3 size: 14 residues. Per germline, CDR1 SQVTM and CDR2 ANQGSEA. The CDR3 bases are TGCAGCGTTGGACTAGCGGGAGCGTACAATGAGCAGTTCTTC. Translated, it gives CSVGLAGAYNEQFF.

The V call is TRBV5-4, the J call TRBJ2-7, with a tentative D call TRBD2 (6 bases). CDR1 is SGHNT and CDR2 is YYREEE in the germline V gene (reference sequence). V was cut by 4 bases and J by 1 base, with 18 bases left in between. The CDR3 consists of 16 residues. The CDR3 reads CASSGGISGASYEQYF. In nucleotides, the CDR3 is TGTGCCAGCAGCGGGGGGATTTCCGGGGCTTCCTACGAGCAGTACTTC. Combining the CDR3 with reference TRBV5-4 and TRBJ2-7 gives the whole variable domain ETGVTQSPTHLIKTRGQQVTLRCSSQSGHNTVSWYQQALGQGPQFIFQYYREEENGRGNFPPRFSGLQFPNYSSELNVNALELDDSALYLCASSGGISGASYEQYFGPGTRLTVT.

The sample holds a few counts of this clonotype. This sequence joins TRBV28 and TRBJ1-5; D uncertain. CDR1 and CDR2 from the germline V gene are MDHEN and SYDVKM. V lost 10 bases to trimming and J lost 6 bases, with 10 bases between them. CDR3 length equals 11 residues. The CDR3 loop reads CATGSSQPQHF. In DNA, the CDR3 is TGTGCCACGGGGTCTTCTCAGCCCCAGCATTTT.

This clonotype was seen only a few times. The gene calls are TRBV3-1 and TRBJ2-2, with D perhaps matching TRBD1 (6 bases). Trimming removed 7 bases from V and 0 bases from J, with 15 bases in between. The CDR3 covers 16 residues. Germline assignment: CDR1 LGHDT and CDR2 YNNKEL (reference sequence). The CDR3 DNA reads as TGTGCCAGCAACCCAACAGGGAGTACGAACACCGGGGAGCTGTTTTTT. Its translation: CASNPTGSTNTGELFF.

In this sample, this clonotype turned up once. The genes are TRBV2 and TRBJ2-2, with D maybe TRBD1 (6 bases). Germline CDR1 and CDR2: SNHLY and FYNNEI. The CDR3 is 17 amino acids. V was shortened by 1 base and J by 7 bases, with 19 bases between the two germline ends. The CDR3 DNA follows: TGTGCCAGCAGTGAAGTGGGACACTATAATCTAGGCGGGGAGCTGTTTTTT. It translates to CASSEVGHYNLGGELFF.

In this sample, this clonotype turned up many times. The chain combines TRBV19 with TRBJ2-2, with a tentative D call TRBD2 (6 bases). The germline CDR1 and CDR2 sequences are LNHDA and SQIVND (reference sequence). The CDR3 loop spans 16 amino acids. V was pared by 7 bases and J by 4 bases, with 19 bases between. Written as DNA, the CDR3 is TGTGCCAGTAAAGGTAGCGGACGACCGGGCACCGGGGAGCTGTTTTTT. Translation gives CASKGSGRPGTGELFF.